These T cell receptor beta chains were read from a single sample in a study of T cell responses to AZD1222 COVID-19 vaccine. TCRdb's table, derived via immunoSEQ multiplex PCR, lists solely in-frame clones and lacks some. The sample has some 150,000 clones; 85% to 95% are singletons. This material consisted of peripheral blood, taken 28 days after the second AZD1222 dose. These TCRs come from an adult who received the AZD1222 COVID-19 vaccine. CDR3s include the opening cysteine and the closing phenylalanine or tryptophan. Each record gives: D gene, J gene, V gene, clone size, CDR3 DNA, CDR3 protein. A D gene is named only where the DNA matches it firmly. Only part of the rows carry a size: once, few, many, or a class if the clone is expanded.

TRBD1	TRBJ1-2	TRBV11-3	-	TGTGCCAGCATGACAGGGGCGAGGGGTGGCTATGGCTACACCTTC	CASMTGARGGYGYTF
-	TRBJ1-2	TRBV2	once	TGTGCCAGCAGTGTAAGGACGGAATATAACTATGGCTACACCTTC	CASSVRTEYNYGYTF
-	TRBJ2-6	TRBV14	-	TGTGCCAGCAGCCACTATGGGAGCTCCCATACCAACGTCCTGACTTTC	CASSHYGSSHTNVLTF
-	TRBJ1-2	TRBV2	-	TGTGCCAGCAGTGACCAGAACTATGGCTACACCTTC	CASSDQNYGYTF
-	TRBJ2-1	TRBV5-6	-	TGTGCCAGCAGGATGGGAGGGGGAGTCTACAATGAGCAGTTCTTC	CASRMGGGVYNEQFF
-	TRBJ1-2	TRBV6-5	once	TGTGCCAGCAGAACACAGGGTTTCTATGGCTACACCTTC	CASRTQGFYGYTF
TRBD1	TRBJ1-1	TRBV5-1	once	TGCGCCAGCAGCACCCGGACAGGTGGGACGAACACTGAAGCTTTCTTT	CASSTRTGGTNTEAFF
-	TRBJ1-5	TRBV28	-	TGTGCCAGCAGTTTAAATAGCAATCAGCCCCAGCATTTT	CASSLNSNQPQHF
TRBD2	TRBJ2-1	TRBV27	-	TGTGCCAGCAGTTTATCCCCCTGGACTAGCGGGAGTTACAATGAGCAGTTCTTC	CASSLSPWTSGSYNEQFF
TRBD1	TRBJ2-6	TRBV28	-	TGTGCCGTCACCCAGGGGGCTGGGGCCAACGTCCTGACTTTC	CAVTQGAGANVLTF
-	TRBJ2-3	TRBV7-9	-	TGTGCCAGCAGCGCGGTAGATACCCAATACAGGCCAGATACGCAGTATTTT	CASSAVDTQYRPDTQYF
TRBD2	TRBJ2-7	TRBV28	-	TGTGCCAGCAGTCGTATTAGCGGGAGAAGAATCGAGCAGTACTTC	CASSRISGRRIEQYF
-	TRBJ1-2	TRBV6-5	-	TGTGCCAGCAGCTCTCGGGGAGGCGGCTACACCTTC	CASSSRGGGYTF
TRBD2	TRBJ2-1	TRBV28	-	TGTGCCAGCAGTGCTAGCGGGATCTACAATGAGCAGTTCTTC	CASSASGIYNEQFF